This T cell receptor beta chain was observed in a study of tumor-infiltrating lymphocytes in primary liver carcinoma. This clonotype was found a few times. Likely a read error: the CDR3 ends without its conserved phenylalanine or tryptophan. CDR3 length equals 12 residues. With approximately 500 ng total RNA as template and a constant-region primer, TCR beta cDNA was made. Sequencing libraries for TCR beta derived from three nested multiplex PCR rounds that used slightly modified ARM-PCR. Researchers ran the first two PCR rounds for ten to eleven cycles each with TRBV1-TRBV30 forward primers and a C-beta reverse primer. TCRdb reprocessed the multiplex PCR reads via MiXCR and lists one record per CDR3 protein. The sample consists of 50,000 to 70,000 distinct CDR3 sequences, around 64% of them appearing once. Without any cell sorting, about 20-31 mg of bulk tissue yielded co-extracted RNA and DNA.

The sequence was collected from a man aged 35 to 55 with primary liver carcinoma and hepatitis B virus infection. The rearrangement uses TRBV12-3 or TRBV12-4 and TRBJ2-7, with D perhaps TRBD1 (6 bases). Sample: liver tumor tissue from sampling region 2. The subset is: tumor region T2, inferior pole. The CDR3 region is CTSSAGDHEQYL. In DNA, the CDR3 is TGTACCAGCAGCGCAGGGGACCACGAGCAGTACCTC.